This T cell receptor (beta chain) was documented in a study of CD8 T cell repertoires and HIV-1 epitope variants. About the study: T cells were stimulated with Twenty-five Gag and Nef peptides separately.

Concerning this clone: Its antigen is not identified.

The data were produced by immunoSEQ multiplex PCR, yet TCRdb's version contains in-frame clones alone and is incomplete. The sample includes about 4,800 clones, approximately 66% of them seen just once. The source of this sequence is a male donor with HIV. Sequencing was done on a sample of cultured CD8+ T cells derived from PBMCs.

The CDR3 DNA is TGTGCCACCAGAAGACAACCGGGACTAGCACAAAACAATGAGCAGTTCTTC. Its protein product is CATRRQPGLAQNNEQFF. The chain joins TRBV15 to TRBJ2-1, with TRBD2 identical over 9 bases. Per the germline V gene, CDR1 is LNHNV and CDR2 is YYDKDF (reference sequence). The V and J ends lost 6 bases and 5 bases, in that order; junction bases with no gene match: 14. CDR3 length: 17 amino acids.